Following are 20 T cell receptor beta chains from one sample sequenced in a study of CD8 T cells in Susac syndrome. It was with random hexamers that roughly 0.5 to 1 ug RNA was reverse transcribed. TCRdb reprocessed the immunoSEQ multiplex PCR reads via MiXCR and lists one record per CDR3 protein. The data contain 100,000 to 150,000 distinct CDR3 sequences, 90% to 95% of them seen just once; the ten biggest clones take up roughly 0.11%. Input material: CD4+ T cells from PBMCs. The receptors were sampled from a human donor in good health.

This chain joins TRBV20-1 and TRBJ2-2, with D perhaps given as TRBD1 or TRBD2 (5 bases each). V was clipped by 5 bases and J by 5 bases, with 18 bases between them. The CDR3 extends over 15 amino acids. Per germline, CDR1 DFQATT and CDR2 SNEGSKA (reference sequence). In nucleotides, the CDR3 is TGCAGTGCTGGGGCCCGCGTCCCGGGAACCGGGGAGCTGTTTTTT. This gives the protein CSAGARVPGTGELFF.

CDR3 amino acids: CASSWDRMNTEAFF. The CDR3 DNA sequence: TGCGCCAGCAGCTGGGACAGGATGAACACTGAAGCTTTCTTT. The V call is TRBV5-1, the J call TRBJ1-1; TRBD1 matches at 8 bases. The germline gives CDR1 SGHRS, CDR2 YFSETQ. The V segment lost 3 bases and the J segment 0 bases; nucleotides outside the gene matches: 1. The CDR3 extends over 14 amino acids.

CDR3 region: CSAKGQQETQYF. CDR3 coding DNA: TGCAGTGCTAAGGGACAACAAGAGACCCAGTACTTC. The chain is built from TRBV20-1 and TRBJ2-5; D perhaps matches TRBD1 (6 bases). The V and J ends lost 4 bases and 2 bases respectively, with 8 bases between them. The CDR3 is 12 amino acids. The V gene's germline CDR1 is DFQATT and CDR2 SNEGSKA (reference sequence).

The chain employs TRBV4-1 and TRBJ2-2; the D call may be TRBD1 or TRBD2 (5 bases each). CDR1 is MGHRA and CDR2 is YSYEKL in the germline V gene. The CDR3 has 16 residues. V was cut by 0 bases and J by 6 bases, with 14 bases left in between. The CDR3: CASSQDFKGSAGELFF. The DNA of the CDR3 is TGCGCCAGCAGCCAAGATTTTAAGGGGAGTGCCGGGGAGCTGTTTTTT.

The chain uses TRBV20-1 and TRBJ1-4; TRBD1 aligns across 7 bases. Germline V gives CDR1 DFQATT, CDR2 SNEGSKA (reference sequence). The trim removed 5 bases at V and 0 bases at J, leaving 9 bases unmatched. The CDR3 has 16 amino acids. DNA of the CDR3: TGCAGTGCTCGGGACAGATTGACGGCAACTAATGAAAAACTGTTTTTT. This encodes CSARDRLTATNEKLFF.

The chain joins TRBV6-5 to TRBJ1-1; weak D call: TRBD1 (5 bases). This CDR3 is built from 13 residues. Germline V gene lookup returns CDR1 MNHEY and CDR2 SVGAGI. The V end was cut by 5 bases, the J end by 1 base, with 8 bases between. CDR3 sequence reads: CASSATGNTEAFF. CDR3 coding DNA: TGTGCCAGCAGTGCCACAGGGAACACTGAAGCTTTCTTT.

The V and J genes are TRBV7-2 and TRBJ2-3, with 7 bases aligning to TRBD2. Germline values: CDR1 SGHTA, CDR2 FQGNSA. V lost 7 bases, J lost 5 bases, and 12 bases stayed unmatched. The CDR3 is 15 amino acids. The CDR3: CASNLLAETGDTQYF. CDR3 coding DNA: TGTGCCAGCAACCTCCTAGCGGAGACGGGAGATACGCAGTATTTT.

The chain is built from TRBV6-1 and TRBJ1-2; a weak D match, TRBD1 (5 bases). V was clipped by 2 bases and J by 7 bases, with 14 bases between them. Per germline, CDR1 MNHNS and CDR2 SASEGT. The CDR3 has 14 residues. Here the CDR3 DNA reads TGTGCCAGCAGTGAACTAGCAGGGACGGGTGGCTACACCTTC. This codes for CASSELAGTGGYTF.

V usage is TRBV6-1 and J usage is TRBJ2-5; D not resolved. The length of the CDR3 is 14 residues. Germline V lookup: CDR1 MNHNS, CDR2 SASEGT. V was clipped by 7 bases and J by 1 base, with 13 bases between them. The CDR3 here is CASTKLPGQETQYF. In DNA form, the CDR3 reads TGTGCCAGCACCAAGCTTCCCGGCCAAGAGACCCAGTACTTC.

This chain links TRBV28 with TRBJ1-2; the D is unclear. CDR1 MDHEN and CDR2 SYDVKM come from the germline V gene. This CDR3 is built from 12 residues. V was clipped by 2 bases and J by 4 bases, with 5 bases between them. CDR3 bases: TGTGCCAGCAGTTTAAGTACCTATGGCTACACCTTC. This translates into CASSLSTYGYTF.

The rearrangement joins TRBV3-1 to TRBJ2-4; 10 positions match TRBD1. The V segment lost 4 bases and the J segment 6 bases; nucleotides outside the gene matches: 3. Germline V CDR1 and CDR2: LGHDT, YNNKEL (reference sequence). There are 14 residues in the CDR3. The DNA of the CDR3 is TGTGCCAGCAGCCGACAGGGGGCGAGAAACATTCAGTACTTC. Protein: CASSRQGARNIQYF.

The chain links TRBV2 to TRBJ1-5, with TRBD1 identical over 7 bases. The length of the CDR3 is 13 residues. CDR1 and CDR2 from the germline V gene are SNHLY and FYNNEI. Trimming took 6 bases from V and 8 from J; bases not matched to a gene: 7. The CDR3 DNA follows: TGTGCCAGCAGGGGGGACAGCGGCGAGCCCCAGCATTTT. Translating gives CASRGDSGEPQHF.

The rearrangement joins TRBV11-2 to TRBJ2-1, with D unclear. The CDR3 extends over 13 amino acids. The V and J ends lost 5 bases and 6 bases respectively, with 11 bases between them. Germline CDR1 SGHAT, CDR2 FQNNGV. The CDR3 is CASSPDRSNEQFF. As DNA, the CDR3 is TGTGCCAGCAGCCCTGACCGGAGCAATGAGCAGTTCTTC.

The V and J genes are TRBV7-2 and TRBJ1-5; a weak D match, TRBD1 (5 bases). Trimming took 4 bases from V and 0 from J, leaving 13 bases between them. CDR1 and CDR2 (germline): SGHTA, FQGNSA. The CDR3 covers 16 residues. The CDR3: CASSSHGGRSNQPQHF. CDR3 DNA sequence: TGTGCCAGCAGCTCCCACGGGGGTCGTAGCAATCAGCCCCAGCATTTT. The variable domain in full, completed from reference TRBV7-2 and TRBJ1-5, reads GAGVSQSPSNKVTEKGKDVELRCDPISGHTALYWYRQSLGQGLEFLIYFQGNSAPDKSGLPSDRFSAERTGGSVSTLTIQRTQQEDSAVYLCASSSHGGRSNQPQHFGDGTRLSIL.

V and J are TRBV5-1 and TRBJ2-1; 10 bases fit TRBD2. V lost 6 bases and J lost 7; bases outside the gene matches: 4. The CDR3 loop spans 13 amino acids. The germline gives CDR1 SGHRS, CDR2 YFSETQ. The CDR3 DNA sequence: TGCGCCAGCAATCCAGCGGGAGGGAATGAGCAGTTCTTC. It encodes CASNPAGGNEQFF.

This chain links TRBV6-5 with TRBJ2-7, with 8 bases lining up with TRBD1. This CDR3 spans 15 amino acids. CDR1 and CDR2 from the germline V gene are MNHEY and SVGAGI. J was trimmed by 2 bases and V by 4 bases; bases with no gene match: 7. CDR3 sequence: CASSSWTGLTYEQYF. CDR3 bases: TGTGCCAGCAGTTCCTGGACAGGGCTTACCTACGAGCAGTACTTC.

The rearrangement uses TRBV7-4 and TRBJ2-7; D possibly corresponds to TRBD1 (6 bases). Deletions cut 0 bases from V and 0 bases from J, with 12 bases between. The CDR3 extends over 16 amino acids. Per the germline V gene, CDR1 is SGHVT and CDR2 is SQSDAQ. For the CDR3, the DNA is TGTGCCAGCAGCTTAGCGGTAGGGGGACGCTCCTACGAGCAGTACTTC. Residues: CASSLAVGGRSYEQYF.

The chain uses TRBV7-2 and TRBJ2-7, with TRBD2 matching over 10 bases. The V gene's germline CDR1 is SGHTA and CDR2 FQGNSA. The V and J ends lost 8 bases and 6 bases, in that order; junction bases with no gene match: 10. This CDR3 region has 14 residues. The chain's CDR3 is CASSLAGEDSEQYF. The CDR3 DNA reads as TGTGCCAGCTCTCTAGCGGGAGAGGATTCCGAGCAGTACTTC. The whole variable domain, filled in from reference TRBV7-2 and TRBJ2-7, reads GAGVSQSPSNKVTEKGKDVELRCDPISGHTALYWYRQSLGQGLEFLIYFQGNSAPDKSGLPSDRFSAERTGGSVSTLTIQRTQQEDSAVYLCASSLAGEDSEQYFGPGTRLTVT.

This chain connects TRBV2 to TRBJ1-5, with unresolved D. The ends were cut back, 3 bases at V and 7 bases at J, with 16 bases in the middle. The CDR3 extends over 15 amino acids. Germline CDR1 SNHLY, CDR2 FYNNEI. The CDR3 spells CASSDGPPEVQPQHF. The DNA of the CDR3 is TGTGCCAGCAGTGACGGACCTCCGGAGGTGCAGCCCCAGCATTTT.

This chain uses TRBV7-2 with TRBJ2-1; 14 bases line up with TRBD2. Trimming took 5 bases from V and 7 from J; bases not matched to a gene: 4. Germline CDR1 SGHTA, CDR2 FQGNSA. The CDR3 has 15 amino acids. In DNA, the CDR3 is TGTGCCAGCAGCGATAGACTAGCGGGAGGGAATGAGCAGTTCTTC. This gives the protein CASSDRLAGGNEQFF.